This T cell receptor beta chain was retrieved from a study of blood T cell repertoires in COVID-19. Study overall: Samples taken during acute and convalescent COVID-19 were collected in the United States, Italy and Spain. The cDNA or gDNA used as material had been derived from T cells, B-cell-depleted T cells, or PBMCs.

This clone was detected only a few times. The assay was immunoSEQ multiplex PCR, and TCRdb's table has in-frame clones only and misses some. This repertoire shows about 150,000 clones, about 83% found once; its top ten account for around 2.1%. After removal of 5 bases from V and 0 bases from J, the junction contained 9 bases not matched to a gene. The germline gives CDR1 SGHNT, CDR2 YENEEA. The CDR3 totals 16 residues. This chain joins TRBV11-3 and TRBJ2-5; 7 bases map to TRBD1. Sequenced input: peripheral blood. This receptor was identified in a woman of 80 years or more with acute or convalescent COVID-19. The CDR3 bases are TGTGCCAGCAGCAATAGGACAGGAGTGTACCAAGAGACCCAGTACTTC. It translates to CASSNRTGVYQETQYF.